Listed below are T cell receptor beta chains from one sample, sequenced in a study of identical twins. TCRdb redid the calling of the 5' RACE reads with MiXCR, one entry per CDR3 protein. The table lists 200,000 to 300,000 distinct CDR3 sequences, approximately 8% of them singletons. The sample was also linked to a second study, of yellow fever vaccine responses in identical twins.

Specimen: CD8+ T cells sorted from blood. The receptor set was obtained from a woman between 18 and 29 years old in good health. Both conserved end residues are part of each CDR3. The D gene is left open where the match is weak. Expanded clones get a size class; other rows say once, few or many, or leave the size out.

NA	TRBV29-1	TRBJ2-7	many	CSVEGTSSSYEQYF	TGCAGCGTTGAAGGGACATCCAGCTCCTACGAGCAGTACTTC
NA	TRBV27	TRBJ2-2	many	CANRAGPTGELFF	TGTGCCAACCGGGCGGGCCCGACCGGGGAGCTGTTTTTT
TRBD2	TRBV10-2	TRBJ2-5	few	CASSESGLSQETQYF	TGCGCCAGCAGTGAGTCGGGACTATCACAAGAGACCCAGTACTTC
TRBD1	TRBV24-1	TRBJ2-1	NA	CATSDLPGQGRNEQFF	TGTGCCACCAGTGACCTACCGGGACAGGGGCGCAATGAGCAGTTCTTC
TRBD2	TRBV12-3/TRBV12-4	TRBJ2-7	NA	CASSWPTSGRYEQYF	TGTGCCAGCAGTTGGCCGACTAGCGGGAGATACGAGCAGTACTTC
NA	TRBV20-1	TRBJ2-5	many	CSAGTYGTFLETQYF	TGCAGTGCTGGGACTTACGGGACTTTCCTAGAGACCCAGTACTTC
TRBD1	TRBV12-3/TRBV12-4	TRBJ1-4	NA	CASSLGSGTGREKLFF	TGTGCCAGCAGTTTAGGGTCGGGGACAGGTCGTGAAAAACTGTTTTTT
NA	TRBV7-8	TRBJ1-3	few	CASSFEVSGNTIYF	TGTGCCAGCAGCTTTGAGGTTTCGGGAAACACCATATATTTT
NA	TRBV11-2	TRBJ2-5	many	CASSLEWGPLQETQYF	TGTGCCAGCAGCTTAGAGTGGGGGCCCCTCCAAGAGACCCAGTACTTC
NA	TRBV4-1	TRBJ2-2	many	CASSQDGETSGTGELFF	TGCGCCAGCAGCCAAGATGGGGAGACTAGTGGCACCGGGGAGCTGTTTTTT
NA	TRBV5-1	TRBJ1-2	many	CASSLVGIRYGYTF	TGCGCCAGCAGCTTGGTAGGGATACGGTATGGCTACACCTTC
NA	TRBV27	TRBJ2-1	many	CASSFGGESLYNEQFF	TGTGCCAGCAGTTTCGGTGGGGAGAGTTTATACAATGAGCAGTTCTTC
TRBD2	TRBV3-1	TRBJ2-5	many	CASSQDWRENQETQYF	TGTGCCAGCAGCCAAGATTGGCGGGAGAACCAAGAGACCCAGTACTTC
NA	TRBV2	TRBJ1-2	few	CASRETGWDYGYTF	TGTGCCAGCAGAGAGACAGGTTGGGACTATGGCTACACCTTC
TRBD1	TRBV9	TRBJ1-5	NA	CASGTDNQPQHF	TGTGCCAGCGGGACAGACAATCAGCCCCAGCATTTT
NA	TRBV6-1	TRBJ2-5	NA	CASSERGSGATQYF	TGTGCCAGCAGTGAAAGGGGCTCTGGTGCGACCCAGTACTTC
NA	TRBV9	TRBJ2-1	NA	CASSVRDMAGRGEQFF	TGTGCCAGCAGCGTCCGGGACATGGCGGGGCGGGGTGAGCAGTTCTTC
TRBD2	TRBV20-1	TRBJ2-7	NA	CSARPSGMRYEQYF	TGCAGTGCTAGACCTAGCGGGATGAGGTACGAGCAGTACTTC
NA	TRBV5-6	TRBJ2-7	NA	CASSINGAYEQYF	TGTGCCAGCAGCATTAACGGGGCCTACGAGCAGTACTTC
NA	TRBV12-3/TRBV12-4	TRBJ2-2	many	CASSKGGELFF	TGTGCCAGCAGCAAGGGCGGGGAGCTGTTTTTT
NA	TRBV10-1	TRBJ2-1	many	CASSEVRTPPYNEQFF	TGCGCCAGCAGTGAAGTACGGACTCCTCCCTACAATGAGCAGTTCTTC
NA	TRBV5-1	TRBJ2-7	few	CASSLSIGSYEQYF	TGCGCCAGCAGCTTGTCTATCGGGTCCTACGAGCAGTACTTC
NA	TRBV7-9	TRBJ2-7	NA	CASRSRESYEQYF	TGTGCCAGCAGATCGAGGGAGTCCTACGAGCAGTACTTC
NA	TRBV4-2	TRBJ1-1	few	CASSQDWKGTEAFF	TGTGCCAGCAGCCAAGATTGGAAGGGGACTGAAGCTTTCTTT
NA	TRBV4-2	TRBJ2-1	many	CASSQNYNEQFF	TGTGCCAGCAGCCAAAATTACAATGAGCAGTTCTTC
TRBD1	TRBV28	TRBJ2-7	few	CASSLFSGTGIYEQYF	TGTGCCAGCAGTCTTTTTTCCGGGACAGGGATCTACGAGCAGTACTTC
NA	TRBV9	TRBJ2-7	few	CASSVGAGSSYEQYF	TGTGCCAGCAGCGTAGGTGCAGGTAGCTCCTACGAGCAGTACTTC
NA	TRBV7-9	TRBJ2-7	few	CASSGPLSYEQYF	TGTGCCAGCAGCGGTCCCCTTTCCTACGAGCAGTACTTC
TRBD1	TRBV5-5	TRBJ2-7	NA	CASSFSYGQGKNEQYF	TGTGCCAGCAGCTTTTCCTACGGACAGGGGAAGAACGAGCAGTACTTC
NA	TRBV7-9	TRBJ1-4	NA	CASSPRVRGTANEKLFF	TGTGCCAGCAGCCCAAGGGTCCGGGGGACGGCTAATGAAAAACTGTTTTTT
TRBD2	TRBV29-1	TRBJ2-1	many	CSAGTSGVNEQFF	TGCAGCGCCGGGACTAGCGGGGTCAATGAGCAGTTCTTC
TRBD2	TRBV20-1	TRBJ2-7	NA	CSAVGDALAGVYEQYF	TGCAGTGCCGTAGGCGACGCGCTAGCGGGAGTCTACGAGCAGTACTTC
NA	TRBV12-3/TRBV12-4	TRBJ2-5	many	CASSLGLQETQYF	TGTGCCAGCAGTTTGGGGTTACAAGAGACCCAGTACTTC
TRBD2	TRBV9	TRBJ2-1	many	CASSLRGGTLIHEQFF	TGTGCCAGCAGCCTCCGGGGGGGGACGCTGATACATGAGCAGTTCTTC
TRBD1	TRBV28	TRBJ1-4	many	CASSRDRGRPNEKLFF	TGTGCCAGCAGCAGGGACAGGGGGCGGCCTAATGAAAAACTGTTTTTT
NA	TRBV7-2	TRBJ2-3	few	CASSPPPGAWGTDTQYF	TGTGCCAGCAGCCCGCCCCCAGGGGCCTGGGGCACAGATACGCAGTATTTT
NA	TRBV29-1	TRBJ2-1	NA	CSVPGRHNEQFF	TGCAGCGTTCCGGGACGGCACAATGAGCAGTTCTTC
TRBD2	TRBV20-1	TRBJ2-5	few	CSARPPGLAGEGPVRETQYF	TGCAGTGCTAGGCCCCCGGGACTAGCGGGAGAGGGTCCTGTGCGGGAGACCCAGTACTTC
TRBD1	TRBV28	TRBJ2-7	NA	CATATGTGNEQYF	TGTGCCACCGCGACCGGGACAGGGAACGAGCAGTACTTC
TRBD2	TRBV29-1	TRBJ2-1	many	CSTEAGGSYNEQFF	TGCAGCACTGAAGCGGGGGGATCCTACAATGAGCAGTTCTTC
NA	TRBV5-6	TRBJ1-2	few	CASSWPRARNYGYTF	TGTGCCAGCAGCTGGCCGAGGGCTAGAAACTATGGCTACACCTTC
NA	TRBV12-3/TRBV12-4	TRBJ2-7	many	CASSLELHYEQYF	TGTGCCAGCAGTTTAGAACTACACTACGAGCAGTACTTC
TRBD1	TRBV7-9	TRBJ2-2	NA	CASSLLGQGGLELFF	TGTGCCAGCAGCTTACTCGGACAGGGGGGACTGGAGCTGTTTTTT
TRBD2	TRBV20-1	TRBJ2-7	many	CSVAGGSYEQYF	TGCAGTGTTGCGGGAGGCTCCTACGAGCAGTACTTC
TRBD2	TRBV12-3/TRBV12-4	TRBJ2-1	NA	CATNLAGAYNEQFF	TGTGCCACCAACTTAGCGGGTGCCTACAATGAGCAGTTCTTC
NA	TRBV12-5	TRBJ1-1	few	CASGLVLSYRVTEAFF	TGTGCTAGTGGTTTGGTACTAAGTTACAGGGTCACTGAAGCTTTCTTT